The 18 T cell receptor beta chains below come from one sample, sequenced in a study of cytomegalovirus exposure and HLA in healthy donors. Some clones are missing from TCRdb's copy, which holds only in-frame ones; the method was immunoSEQ multiplex PCR. The data hold 250,000 to 300,000 clones, with 70% to 90% observed a single time. The sample taken for sequencing was PBMCs. These receptors were taken from a woman aged 18-30 years in good health and CMV-seronegative.

This chain uses TRBV6-1 with TRBJ1-4; weak D call: TRBD1 (6 bases). The germline gives CDR1 MNHNS, CDR2 SASEGT. Trimming left V 2 bases short and J 0 bases short, with 13 bases between. The CDR3 contains 17 residues. CDR3 in amino acids: CASSEFGQLATNEKLFF. Written as DNA, the CDR3 is TGTGCCAGCAGTGAATTTGGACAGCTTGCAACTAATGAAAAACTGTTTTTT.

This clone was picked up one time. The V and J genes are TRBV11-3 and TRBJ2-4, with 9 bases fitting TRBD2. Germline values: CDR1 SGHNT, CDR2 YENEEA. J gave up 1 base and V 5 bases, and 6 bases lay outside the gene matches. The CDR3 has 16 amino acids. This chain's CDR3 is CASSRGTSWAKNIQYF. In nucleotides, the CDR3 is TGTGCCAGCAGCCGGGGGACTAGCTGGGCCAAAAACATTCAGTACTTC.

V gene TRBV6-1 combines with J gene TRBJ2-5; D might be TRBD2 (6 bases). Per germline, CDR1 MNHNS and CDR2 SASEGT. This CDR3 is built from 14 residues. V lost 4 bases to trimming and J lost 2 bases, with 11 bases between them. CDR3 loop: CASSVLARQETQYF. The CDR3, as DNA: TGTGCCAGCAGTGTGCTAGCGAGACAAGAGACCCAGTACTTC.

The V and J genes are TRBV4-1 and TRBJ1-2, with 9 bases identical to TRBD1. J gave up 4 bases and V 0 bases, and 9 bases lay outside the gene matches. The V gene's germline CDR1 is MGHRA and CDR2 YSYEKL. The CDR3 length is 17 residues. CDR3 amino acids: CASSQDPPGQGFYGYTF. The CDR3 nucleotides are TGCGCCAGCAGCCAAGATCCCCCGGGACAGGGTTTCTATGGCTACACCTTC.

The chain employs TRBV14 and TRBJ2-7; 9 bases line up with TRBD1. Germline V gene lookup returns CDR1 SGHDN and CDR2 FVKESK. The V and J ends lost 4 bases and 4 bases, in that order; junction bases with no gene match: 5. The CDR3 length is 14 residues. Written as DNA, the CDR3 is TGTGCCAGCAGCCCCGGGACAGGGTCTTACGAGCAGTACTTC. It specifies CASSPGTGSYEQYF.

The table lists this clone with a count of one. The J gene is TRBJ1-2, the V gene TRBV6-5; TRBD1 matches 9 bases. With V trimmed by 5 bases and J by 7 bases, 11 bases remained unmatched. This CDR3 is built from 15 residues. CDR1 is MNHEY, CDR2 SVGAGI, per germline. The CDR3 coding sequence is TGTGCCAGCAGTCCCCCCGGGACAGGGCGTGTTGGCTACACCTTC. This encodes CASSPPGTGRVGYTF.

This rearrangement joins TRBV18 to TRBJ1-4; 8 bases are a match to TRBD1. The CDR3 runs to 15 residues. V dropped 4 bases and J dropped 3; count of bases not matched to a gene: 4. Per the germline V gene, CDR1 is KGHSH and CDR2 is LQKENI. The CDR3 bases are TGTGCCAGCTCACATGACAGGGGTGCTAATGAAAAACTGTTTTTT. Protein sequence: CASSHDRGANEKLFF.

This chain links TRBV5-6 with TRBJ1-5, with D possibly matching TRBD1 (5 bases). V was cut by 2 bases and J by 4 bases, with 10 bases left in between. Germline V gene lookup returns CDR1 SGHDT and CDR2 YYEEEE. This CDR3 region has 14 residues. The CDR3 loop is CASSLGHINQPQHF. The CDR3, as DNA: TGTGCCAGCAGCTTAGGACACATAAATCAGCCCCAGCATTTT.

This chain joins TRBV9 and TRBJ2-2, with D perhaps TRBD1 (7 bases). CDR1 and CDR2 from the germline V gene are SGDLS and YYNGEE. The CDR3 has 12 amino acids. V lost 10 bases, J lost 3 bases, and 10 bases lay in between. The CDR3: CAGGTDTGELFF. As DNA, the CDR3 is TGTGCCGGAGGGACAGACACCGGGGAGCTGTTTTTT.

The genes are TRBV27 and TRBJ2-7; 10 nucleotides align to TRBD2. CDR1 and CDR2 from the germline V gene are MNHEY and SMNVEV (reference sequence). The CDR3 covers 15 residues. Unmatched junction bases numbered 8, after V lost 7 bases and J lost 2 bases. CDR3 amino acids: CASTLTGTSAYEQYF. The CDR3 DNA reads TGTGCCAGCACCCTAACCGGGACTAGCGCCTACGAGCAGTACTTC.

The J gene is TRBJ2-2, the V gene TRBV10-1; unclear D gene. With 5 bases removed from V and 2 bases from J, the gap between germline ends came to 9 bases. This CDR3 has 14 residues. The germline gives CDR1 WNHNN, CDR2 SYGVQD (reference sequence). Here the CDR3 DNA reads TGCGCCAGCAGTCTCGGAGCCAACACCGGGGAGCTGTTTTTT. As protein: CASSLGANTGELFF.

The chain employs TRBV15 and TRBJ1-5, with unresolved D. V was clipped by 4 bases and J by 4 bases, with 11 bases between them. Germline V gives CDR1 LNHNV, CDR2 YYDKDF (reference sequence). The length of the CDR3 is 14 residues. CDR3 sequence: CATSTLPGNQPQHF. DNA of the CDR3: TGTGCCACCAGCACCCTTCCCGGGAATCAGCCCCAGCATTTT.

The gene calls are TRBV29-1 and TRBJ1-3; a weak D match, TRBD1 (5 bases). The length of the CDR3 is 15 residues. Germline CDR1 reads SQVTM; CDR2 reads ANQGSEA. V lost 7 bases and J 4 bases, leaving 20 bases between the germline ends. The DNA for the CDR3 is TGCAGCGCCGAAAGGGGTGGGGAATACGGAAACACCATATATTTT. Translating gives CSAERGGEYGNTIYF.

J is TRBJ1-1 and V is TRBV7-9; possibly TRBD1 for D (6 bases). Germline CDR1 and CDR2: SEHNR and FQNEAQ (reference sequence). CDR3 size: 14 residues. V was shortened by 2 bases and J by 7 bases, with 14 bases between the two germline ends. The CDR3, as DNA: TGTGCCAGCAGCTTAAGTACAGGGCCTGATGAAGCTTTCTTT. It codes for CASSLSTGPDEAFF. Together with reference TRBV7-9 and TRBJ1-1, the CDR3 gives the full variable domain: DTGVSQNPRHKITKRGQNVTFRCDPISEHNRLYWYRQTLGQGPEFLTYFQNEAQLEKSRLLSDRFSAERPKGSFSTLEIQRTEQGDSAMYLCASSLSTGPDEAFFGQGTRLTVV.

The V gene is TRBV6-1, the J gene TRBJ2-7, with TRBD1 as a possible D gene (6 bases). Trimming stripped 6 bases from V and 11 bases from J, with 17 bases between. In germline, CDR1 is MNHNS, CDR2 SASEGT. CDR3 length: 12 residues. CDR3 sequence: CASRETGPTEYF. The CDR3 nucleotides read TGTGCCAGCAGGGAAACAGGGCCGACCGAGTACTTC.

The gene calls are TRBV5-1 and TRBJ1-1; 9 positions match TRBD1. This CDR3 has 17 amino acids. Germline V CDR1 and CDR2: SGHRS, YFSETQ. With 2 bases clipped from V and 5 bases from J, the junction kept 13 bases outside the gene matches. The CDR3 protein is CASSLPGTGTGVTEAFF. CDR3 bases: TGCGCCAGCAGCTTACCGGGGACAGGGACGGGAGTGACTGAAGCTTTCTTT.

The chain recombines TRBV4-3 with TRBJ2-7; D might be TRBD2 (6 bases). CDR3 length: 15 residues. Between the trimmed V and J ends, which lost 2 bases and 0 bases, there was a span of 11 bases. CDR1 is LGHNA and CDR2 is YSLEER in the germline V gene. The CDR3: CASSQQTTSSYEQYF. The CDR3 DNA reads as TGCGCCAGCAGCCAACAAACGACTAGCTCCTACGAGCAGTACTTC.

The chain recombines TRBV18 with TRBJ1-4; 8 bases are a match to TRBD1. Germline trimming cut 5 bases from V and 12 bases from J; bases unmatched to any gene: 23. This CDR3 contains 18 residues. Looked up from germline, CDR1 is KGHSH and CDR2 is LQKENI. The CDR3 spells CASSFRDRSSAWDSELFF. The CDR3 region has the DNA TGTGCCAGCTCATTCCGGGACAGGTCTTCTGCATGGGATTCGGAACTGTTTTTT.